This record concerns one T cell receptor (beta chain) sequence. This specimen comes from a study of cytotoxic CD8 clonotypes in ibrutinib-treated CLL. PBMCs were cryopreserved, and approximately 1.8 micrograms of genomic DNA from them went into TCR beta libraries. Clones were sequenced by immunoSEQ multiplex PCR, and TCRdb holds only the in-frame ones, with some missing. Of tens of thousands of clones in the sample, just under 80% are singletons; the top ten hold roughly 8.1%. Sequenced material: PBMCs, taken before ibrutinib treatment. This sequence was found in a human donor with chronic lymphocytic leukemia.

The CDR3: CASSEEVRGYGYTF. The CDR3 DNA follows: TGTGCCAGCAGTGAAGAGGTCAGGGGATATGGCTACACCTTC. The chain uses TRBV6-1 and TRBJ1-2; tentatively, D is TRBD1 (6 bases). Looked up from germline, CDR1 is MNHNS and CDR2 is SASEGT. There are 14 residues in the CDR3. Trimming took 1 base from V and 5 from J, leaving 11 bases between them.